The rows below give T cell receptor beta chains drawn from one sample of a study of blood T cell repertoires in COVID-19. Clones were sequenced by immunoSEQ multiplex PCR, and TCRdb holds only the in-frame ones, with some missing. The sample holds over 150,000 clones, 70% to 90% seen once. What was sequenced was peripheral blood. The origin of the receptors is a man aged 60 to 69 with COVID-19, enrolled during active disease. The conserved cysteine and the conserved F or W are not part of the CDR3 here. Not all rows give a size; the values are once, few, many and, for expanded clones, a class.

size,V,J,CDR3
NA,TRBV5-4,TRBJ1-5,ASSLWAAGAGNQPQH
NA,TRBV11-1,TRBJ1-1,ATRRNTEAF
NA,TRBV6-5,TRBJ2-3,ASSLAGIGTDTQY
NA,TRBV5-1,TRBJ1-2,ASSATKQEGFRGYGYT
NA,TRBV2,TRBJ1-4,ASSAYGDKNEKLF
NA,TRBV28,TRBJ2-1,ASITSGVQNNEQF
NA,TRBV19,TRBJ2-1,ASRPLAPSYNEQF
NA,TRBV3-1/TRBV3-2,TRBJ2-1,ASSQVSFFGGTYNEQF
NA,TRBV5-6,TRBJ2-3,ASSLGQTSTDTQY
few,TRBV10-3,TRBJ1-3,AIRLDRAGNTIY
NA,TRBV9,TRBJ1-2,ASSVGDGGHYGYT
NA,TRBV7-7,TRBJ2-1,ASSHGGTVNEQF
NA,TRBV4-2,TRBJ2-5,ASSQLNEAGTQY
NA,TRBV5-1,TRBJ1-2,ASTRDRDGWTYGYT
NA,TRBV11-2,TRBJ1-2,ASSAQQGGGYT
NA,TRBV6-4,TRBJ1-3,ARLPGQAINSPGNTIY
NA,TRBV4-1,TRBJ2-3,ASSPSSPGTGLLTDTQY
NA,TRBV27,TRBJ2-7,ASSEDSSYEQY
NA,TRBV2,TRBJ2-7,ASSDPLAGGSYEQY
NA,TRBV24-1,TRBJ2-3,ATSDLGRGQADTQY
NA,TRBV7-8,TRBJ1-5,ASSLDGGRGSQPQH
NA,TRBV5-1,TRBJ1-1,ASSPRDGGANTEAF
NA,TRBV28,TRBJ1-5,ASSLRQFNQPQH
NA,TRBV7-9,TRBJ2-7,ASSLGSGSVGEQY
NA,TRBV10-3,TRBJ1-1,AISPGPNTEAF
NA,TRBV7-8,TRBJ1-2,ASSFGTDYGYT
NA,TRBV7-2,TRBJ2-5,ASSQSKETQY
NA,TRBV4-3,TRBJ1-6,ASSHDRAYNSPLH
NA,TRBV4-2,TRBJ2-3,ASSQPPQGPTDTQY
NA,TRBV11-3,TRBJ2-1,ASSAELAGDNEQF